The 24 T cell receptor beta chains listed next were all sequenced from one sample in a study of CD8 T cells in ankylosing spondylitis. Each CDR3 protein is one row after TCRdb ran MiXCR on the 5' RACE reads. This repertoire shows hundreds of thousands of distinct CDR3 sequences, around 25% found once; its top ten account for roughly 6.7%. The sequencing sample was made of blood, either unsorted or a sorted T cell fraction (not recorded which). The receptors come from a male donor with ankylosing spondylitis or in good health (not recorded which).

Points on this clonotype: The junction differs from germline at one of its ends, possibly a read error. The rearrangement links TRBV20-1 to TRBJ2-7; 7 nucleotides line up with TRBD2. Germline CDR1 reads DFQATT; CDR2 reads SNEGSKA (reference sequence). This CDR3 spans 17 amino acids. CDR3 bases: TGCAGTGCCGACGCAATCGACCGCGGGAGTCACCCCTACGTGCAGTACTTC. Protein sequence: CSADAIDRGSHPYVQYF.

This clonotype was found many times. The chain is built from TRBV12-3 or TRBV12-4 and TRBJ2-3; D gene unclear. V lost 2 bases and J lost 4, with 13 bases in between. The CDR3 is 15 residues long. CDR3 nucleotide sequence: TGTGCCAGCAGTTTATGGCGGTCCGAGTCAGATACGCAGTATTTT. Translating gives CASSLWRSESDTQYF.

The CDR3 DNA follows: TGTGCCAGCAGCTTGCGGTCTAGCGGGAGTCGGAATGAGCAGTTCTTC. As protein: CASSLRSSGSRNEQFF. The chain combines TRBV5-6 with TRBJ2-1; 10 bases match TRBD2. CDR3 length: 16 amino acids. Trimming took 1 base from V and 7 from J; bases not matched to a gene: 8. Germline V CDR1 and CDR2: SGHDT, YYEEEE.

The chain is built from TRBV18 and TRBJ1-1; 7 bases map to TRBD1. Germline assignment: CDR1 KGHSH and CDR2 LQKENI. The V segment lost 3 bases and the J segment 8 bases; nucleotides outside the gene matches: 3. The CDR3 contains 12 residues. CDR3 sequence: CASSPRTGEAFF. CDR3 nucleotides: TGTGCCAGCTCACCCCGGACAGGAGAAGCTTTCTTT.

This clonotype was found many times. The V call is TRBV4-2, the J call TRBJ2-7; D is unclear. Looked up from germline, CDR1 is LGHNA and CDR2 is YNFKEQ. Between the trimmed V and J ends, which lost 0 bases and 0 bases, there was a span of 3 bases. The CDR3 has 13 residues. The CDR3, as DNA: TGTGCCAGCAGCCAAGATAGCTCCTACGAGCAGTACTTC. Its translation: CASSQDSSYEQYF.

This clonotype came up many times. CDR3 residues: CASSLVRDSYEQYF. As DNA, the CDR3 is TGTGCCAGCAGTTTAGTCAGGGACTCCTACGAGCAGTACTTC. This chain links TRBV12-3 or TRBV12-4 with TRBJ2-7; a weak D match, TRBD1 (5 bases). The V gene lost 1 base and the J gene lost 0 bases, with 7 bases spanning the gap. The CDR3 spans 14 residues.

This clonotype was observed many times. The V gene is TRBV11-2, the J gene TRBJ2-1; TRBD1 matches at 7 bases. Per germline, CDR1 SGHAT and CDR2 FQNNGV. V dropped 5 bases and J dropped 2; count of bases not matched to a gene: 6. The CDR3 length is 15 residues. Here the CDR3 reads CASSARQGTYNEQFF. CDR3 in DNA: TGTGCCAGCAGCGCCCGACAGGGAACCTACAATGAGCAGTTCTTC.

This clonotype was counted a single time. J is TRBJ2-5 and V is TRBV29-1, with D perhaps matching TRBD1 (6 bases). Between the trimmed V and J ends, which lost 4 bases and 3 bases, there was a span of 9 bases. The CDR3 is 12 residues long. Germline CDR1 and CDR2: SQVTM and ANQGSEA. The CDR3 region has the DNA TGCAGCGTTGTGTCAGGGGAAGAGACCCAGTACTTC. Translated, it gives CSVVSGEETQYF.

The V gene is TRBV7-3, the J gene TRBJ2-1; perhaps TRBD1 as D (8 bases). The CDR3 is 15 residues long. Trimming removed 5 bases at V and 9 bases at J, with 20 bases between. Germline V CDR1 and CDR2: SGHTA, FQGTGA. The CDR3 DNA follows: TGTGCCAGCAGCCCAGGGGGCGGGAGCAAGAGTGAGCAGTTCTTC. It is translated as CASSPGGGSKSEQFF. Full variable domain (remainder filled in from reference TRBV7-3 and TRBJ2-1): GAGVSQTPSNKVTEKGKYVELRCDPISGHTALYWYRQSLGQGPEFLIYFQGTGAADDSGLPNDRFFAVRPEGSVSTLKIQRTERGDSAVYLCASSPGGGSKSEQFFGPGTRLTVL.

The rearrangement links TRBV7-2 to TRBJ2-1, with 8 positions matching TRBD2. Trimming took 5 bases from V and 9 from J; bases not matched to a gene: 12. This CDR3 region has 15 residues. CDR1 is SGHTA and CDR2 is FQGNSA in the germline V gene. Here the CDR3 DNA reads TGTGCCAGCAGCCCCCGGGGCGGGAGGTTCGGTGAGCAGTTCTTC. Amino acid sequence: CASSPRGGRFGEQFF.

In this sample, this clonotype turned up many times. V is TRBV5-1 and J is TRBJ1-1, with D perhaps TRBD1 (6 bases). The CDR3 totals 14 residues. The ends were cut back, 6 bases at V and 3 bases at J, with 15 bases in the middle. Germline lookup yields CDR1 SGHRS and CDR2 YFSETQ. The CDR3 DNA is TGCGCCAGCATCCTACAGGGTTCTCACACTGAAGCTTTCTTT. This gives the protein CASILQGSHTEAFF.

The chain recombines TRBV29-1 with TRBJ2-3; D is uncertain. The CDR3 totals 12 residues. The germline V gene encodes CDR1 SQVTM and CDR2 ANQGSEA. Between the trimmed V and J ends, which lost 3 bases and 4 bases, there was a span of 8 bases. CDR3 in amino acids: CSVDMWADTQYF. CDR3 coding DNA: TGCAGCGTTGATATGTGGGCAGATACGCAGTATTTT.

This clonotype appeared many times. The chain carries TRBV29-1 and TRBJ2-1; possibly TRBD1 or TRBD2 for D (6 bases each). CDR3 size: 15 residues. With 4 bases removed from V and 4 bases from J, the gap between germline ends came to 17 bases. Per the germline V gene, CDR1 is SQVTM and CDR2 is ANQGSEA. CDR3 DNA sequence: TGCAGCGTTGTGGGGGGCTACTCAGATTACAATGAGCAGTTCTTC. This gives the protein CSVVGGYSDYNEQFF.

This chain links TRBV11-1 with TRBJ1-1; D not certain. Germline V gene lookup returns CDR1 SGHAT and CDR2 FQDESV (reference sequence). The CDR3 is 14 amino acids. Trimming pared 3 bases from V and 4 bases from J, leaving 12 bases between. The CDR3 spells CASSFLGSGTEAFF. The CDR3 DNA reads TGTGCCAGCAGCTTTTTGGGATCGGGCACTGAAGCTTTCTTT.

V and J are TRBV10-3 and TRBJ2-3; D may correspond to TRBD1 or TRBD2 (7 bases each). The CDR3 loop spans 16 amino acids. Germline V gene lookup returns CDR1 ENHRY and CDR2 SYGVKD. With 2 bases removed from V and 1 base from J, the gap between germline ends came to 13 bases. In DNA form, the CDR3 reads TGTGCCATCAGTGAGAGGGGGCTAGCGGGCACAGATACGCAGTATTTT. Protein sequence: CAISERGLAGTDTQYF.

This clonotype was picked up many times. The chain joins TRBV12-3 or TRBV12-4 to TRBJ2-5; 8 nucleotides agree with TRBD1. The V and J ends lost 6 bases and 5 bases, in that order; junction bases with no gene match: 8. CDR3 length: 14 residues. The CDR3 spells CASRAPGGVETQYF. In DNA form, the CDR3 reads TGTGCCAGCAGAGCGCCAGGGGGCGTGGAGACCCAGTACTTC.

CDR3 DNA: TGCACCGTGGGCCCAAGACTTAACTATGGCTACACCTTC. This encodes CTVGPRLNYGYTF. The V call is TRBV29-1, the J call TRBJ1-2; D is undetermined. The CDR3 spans 13 residues. Germline V lookup: CDR1 SQVTM, CDR2 ANQGSEA. Supplemented by reference TRBV29-1 and TRBJ1-2, the full variable domain reads SAVISQKPSRDICQRGTSLTIQCQVDSQVTMMFWYRQQPGQSLTLIATANQGSEATYESGFVIDKFPISRPNLTFSTLTVSNMSPEDSSIYLCTVGPRLNYGYTFGSGTRLTVV.

This clonotype turned up a few times. The chain joins TRBV20-1 to TRBJ2-3, with 12 bases identical to TRBD2. V shed 6 bases and J 6 bases; nucleotides not matched to a gene: 19. The germline CDR1 and CDR2 sequences are DFQATT and SNEGSKA (reference sequence). The CDR3 runs to 18 residues. This CDR3 reads CSAMGLAGRSSVLDTQYF. DNA for the CDR3: TGCAGTGCGATGGGACTAGCGGGCAGGAGTAGCGTATTGGATACGCAGTATTTT.

To note about this clonotype: This may stem from a read error, because a much larger clone lies one nucleotide away. The rearrangement uses TRBV10-3 and TRBJ1-6, with 7 bases aligning to TRBD1. Germline V gene lookup returns CDR1 ENHRY and CDR2 SYGVKD. CDR3 length: 16 amino acids. In DNA form, the CDR3 reads TGTGCCATCAGTGAGTCGGAGACAGGGACTAATACACCCCTCCACTTT. Translating it yields CAISESETGTNTPLHF.

The chain employs TRBV15 and TRBJ2-7, with 7 positions matching TRBD2. Germline CDR1 is LNHNV and CDR2 is YYDKDF (reference sequence). The V and J ends lost 5 bases and 6 bases, in that order; junction bases with no gene match: 10. The CDR3 runs 14 residues. CDR3 residues: CATSLGSTGGEQYF. Written as DNA, the CDR3 is TGTGCCACCAGCTTAGGGTCTACGGGAGGCGAGCAGTACTTC.

J is TRBJ2-3 and V is TRBV20-1; the D gene is possibly TRBD2 (7 bases). CDR3 size: 16 residues. Between the trimmed V and J ends, which lost 2 bases and 0 bases, there was a span of 15 bases. Germline V gene lookup returns CDR1 DFQATT and CDR2 SNEGSKA (reference sequence). The CDR3 DNA follows: TGCAGTGCTAGAAAGGCGGGGGCAGATAGCACAGATACGCAGTATTTT. It codes for CSARKAGADSTDTQYF.

This clonotype was counted at least ten times. This chain uses TRBV29-1 with TRBJ2-7; no clear D. From germline, CDR1 is SQVTM and CDR2 ANQGSEA. This CDR3 is 17 amino acids long. The V end lost 1 base, the J end lost 0 bases, and 19 bases lay between the germline ends. CDR3 amino acids: CSVEVLSVPTDSYEQYF. Written as DNA, the CDR3 is TGCAGCGTTGAAGTTTTATCGGTCCCCACGGACTCCTACGAGCAGTACTTC.

Concerning this clonotype itself: This could be a read error, since a much larger clone is one nucleotide away. The chain uses TRBV6-1 and TRBJ1-5, with D tentatively TRBD1 (5 bases). Germline assignment: CDR1 MNHNS and CDR2 SASEGT. The CDR3 consists of 13 residues. The CDR3 protein is CASGVGAGQPQQF. The DNA for the CDR3 is TGTGCCAGCGGGGTAGGGGCAGGTCAGCCCCAGCAATTT.

This clonotype has ten or more counts. One end of the junction fails to match germline, which may point to a read error. The V and J genes are TRBV5-1 and TRBJ2-5; D not resolved. The CDR3 extends over 12 amino acids. Germline V gives CDR1 SGHRS, CDR2 YFSETQ. Here the CDR3 reads CASSLDKDTQYF. The CDR3 coding sequence is TGCGCCAGCAGCTTGGATAAAGACACCCAGTACTTC.